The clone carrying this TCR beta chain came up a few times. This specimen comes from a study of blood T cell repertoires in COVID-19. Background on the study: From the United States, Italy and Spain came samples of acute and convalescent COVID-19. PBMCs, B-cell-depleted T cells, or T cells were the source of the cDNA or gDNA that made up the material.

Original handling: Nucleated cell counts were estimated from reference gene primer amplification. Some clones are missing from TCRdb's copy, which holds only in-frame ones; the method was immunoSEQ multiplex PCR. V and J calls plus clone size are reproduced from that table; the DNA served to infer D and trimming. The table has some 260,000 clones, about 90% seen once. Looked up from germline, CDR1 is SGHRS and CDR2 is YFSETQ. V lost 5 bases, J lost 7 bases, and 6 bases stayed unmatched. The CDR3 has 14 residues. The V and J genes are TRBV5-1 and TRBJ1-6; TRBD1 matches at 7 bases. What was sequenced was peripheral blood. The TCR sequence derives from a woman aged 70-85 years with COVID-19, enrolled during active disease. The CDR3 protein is CASSYTGANSPLHF. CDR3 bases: TGCGCCAGCAGTTATACAGGGGCAAATTCACCCCTCCACTTT.